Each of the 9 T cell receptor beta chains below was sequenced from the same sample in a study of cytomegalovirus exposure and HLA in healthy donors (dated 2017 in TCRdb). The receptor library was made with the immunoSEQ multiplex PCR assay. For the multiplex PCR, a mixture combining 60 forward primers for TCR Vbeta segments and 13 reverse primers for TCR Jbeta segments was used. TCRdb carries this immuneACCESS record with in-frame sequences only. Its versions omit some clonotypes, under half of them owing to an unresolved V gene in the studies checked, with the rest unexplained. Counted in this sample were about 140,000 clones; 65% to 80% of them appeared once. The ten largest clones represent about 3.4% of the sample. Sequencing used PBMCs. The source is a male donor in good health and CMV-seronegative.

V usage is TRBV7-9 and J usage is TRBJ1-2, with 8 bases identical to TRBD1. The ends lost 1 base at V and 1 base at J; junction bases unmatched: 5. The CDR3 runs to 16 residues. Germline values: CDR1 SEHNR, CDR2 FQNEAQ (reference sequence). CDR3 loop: CASSLDAGGLNYGYTF. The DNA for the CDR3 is TGTGCCAGCAGCTTAGATGCAGGGGGCCTTAACTATGGCTACACCTTC.

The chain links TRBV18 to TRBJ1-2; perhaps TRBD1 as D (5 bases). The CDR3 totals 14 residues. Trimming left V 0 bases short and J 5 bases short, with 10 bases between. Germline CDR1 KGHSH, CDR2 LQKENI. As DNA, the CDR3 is TGTGCCAGCTCACCACCAGGGGCGGGATATGGCTACACCTTC. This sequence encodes CASSPPGAGYGYTF.

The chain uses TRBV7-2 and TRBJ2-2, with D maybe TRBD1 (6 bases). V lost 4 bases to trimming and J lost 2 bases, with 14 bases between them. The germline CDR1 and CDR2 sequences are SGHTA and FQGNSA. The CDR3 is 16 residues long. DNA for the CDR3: TGTGCCAGCAGCTCCCAAACAGGGATCAACACCGGGGAGCTGTTTTTT. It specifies CASSSQTGINTGELFF.

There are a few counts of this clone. CDR3 sequence reads: CASLTPRDNQPQHF. CDR3 sequence (DNA): TGTGCCAGCCTTACTCCCCGGGACAATCAGCCCCAGCATTTT. The chain uses TRBV28 and TRBJ1-5, with D hard to call. Germline-derived CDR1 and CDR2 are MDHEN and SYDVKM. Between the trimmed V and J ends, which lost 8 bases and 3 bases, there was a span of 14 bases. This CDR3 is 14 amino acids long.

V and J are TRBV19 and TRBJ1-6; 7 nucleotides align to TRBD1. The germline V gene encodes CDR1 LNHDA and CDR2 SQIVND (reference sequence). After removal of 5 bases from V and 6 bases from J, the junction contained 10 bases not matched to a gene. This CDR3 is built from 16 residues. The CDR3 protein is CASSRDRRQFNSPLHF. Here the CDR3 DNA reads TGTGCCAGTAGTCGGGACAGACGTCAATTTAATTCACCCCTCCACTTT.

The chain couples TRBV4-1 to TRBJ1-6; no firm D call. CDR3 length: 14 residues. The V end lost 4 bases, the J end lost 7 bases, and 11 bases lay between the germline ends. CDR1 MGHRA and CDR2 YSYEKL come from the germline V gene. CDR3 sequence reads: CASSLGPGNSPLHF. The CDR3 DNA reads TGCGCCAGCAGCCTCGGGCCGGGGAATTCACCCCTCCACTTT.

CDR3 region: CASSLSGTPDSGANVLTF. The CDR3 DNA reads TGTGCCAGTAGCCTAAGCGGGACACCTGACTCTGGGGCCAACGTCCTGACTTTC. V gene TRBV19 combines with J gene TRBJ2-6; the D gene is possibly TRBD2 (7 bases). The CDR3 length is 18 residues. The V end was cut by 6 bases, the J end by 0 bases, with 18 bases between. Germline CDR1 is LNHDA and CDR2 is SQIVND (reference sequence).

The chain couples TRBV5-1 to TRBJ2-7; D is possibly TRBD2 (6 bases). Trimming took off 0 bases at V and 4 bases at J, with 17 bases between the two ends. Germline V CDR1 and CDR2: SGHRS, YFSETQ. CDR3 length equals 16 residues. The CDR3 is CASSLGLGTVGYEQYF. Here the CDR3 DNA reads TGCGCCAGCAGCTTGGGCCTAGGGACTGTAGGATACGAGCAGTACTTC.

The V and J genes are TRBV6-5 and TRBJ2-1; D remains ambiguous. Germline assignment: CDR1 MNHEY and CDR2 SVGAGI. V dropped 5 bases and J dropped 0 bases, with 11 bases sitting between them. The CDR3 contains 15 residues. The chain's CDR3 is CASSPEDSSYNEQFF. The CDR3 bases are TGTGCCAGCAGTCCGGAAGACTCCTCCTACAATGAGCAGTTCTTC.